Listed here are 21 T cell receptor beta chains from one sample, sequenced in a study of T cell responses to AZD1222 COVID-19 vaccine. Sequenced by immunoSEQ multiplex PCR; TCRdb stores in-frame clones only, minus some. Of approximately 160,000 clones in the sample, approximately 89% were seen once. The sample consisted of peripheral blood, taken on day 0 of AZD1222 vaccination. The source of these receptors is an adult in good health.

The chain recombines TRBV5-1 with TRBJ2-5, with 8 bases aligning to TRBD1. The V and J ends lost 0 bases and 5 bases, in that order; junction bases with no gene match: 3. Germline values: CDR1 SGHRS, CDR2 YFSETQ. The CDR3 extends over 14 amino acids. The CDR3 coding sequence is TGCGCCAGCAGCTTGGGACAGGGGAGGGAGACCCAGTACTTC. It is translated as CASSLGQGRETQYF.

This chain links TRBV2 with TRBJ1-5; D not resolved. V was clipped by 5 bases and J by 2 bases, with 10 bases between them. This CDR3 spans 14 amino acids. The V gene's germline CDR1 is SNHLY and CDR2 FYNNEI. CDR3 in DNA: TGTGCCAGCAGTCGGGAGGGAGGCAATCAGCCCCAGCATTTT. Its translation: CASSREGGNQPQHF.

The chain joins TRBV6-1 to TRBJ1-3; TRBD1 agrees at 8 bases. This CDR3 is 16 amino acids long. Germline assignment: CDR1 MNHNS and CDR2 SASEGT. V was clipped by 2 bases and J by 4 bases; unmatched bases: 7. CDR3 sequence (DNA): TGTGCCAGCAGTGAAAACCCCGGGACAGGAGGAAACACCATATATTTT. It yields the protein CASSENPGTGGNTIYF.

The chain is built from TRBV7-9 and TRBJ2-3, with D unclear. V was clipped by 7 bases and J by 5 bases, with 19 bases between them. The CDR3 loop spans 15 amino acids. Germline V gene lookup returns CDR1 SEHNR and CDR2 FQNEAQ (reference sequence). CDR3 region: CASTNGPGSQDTQYF. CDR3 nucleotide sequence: TGTGCCAGCACCAACGGGCCAGGCAGTCAAGATACGCAGTATTTT.

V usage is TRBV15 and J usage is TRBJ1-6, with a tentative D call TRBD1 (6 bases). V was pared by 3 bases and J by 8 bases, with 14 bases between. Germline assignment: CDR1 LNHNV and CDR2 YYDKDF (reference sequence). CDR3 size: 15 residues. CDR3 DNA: TGTGCCACCAGCAGGGGGGCAGGGGCGGATTCACCCCTCCACTTT. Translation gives CATSRGAGADSPLHF.

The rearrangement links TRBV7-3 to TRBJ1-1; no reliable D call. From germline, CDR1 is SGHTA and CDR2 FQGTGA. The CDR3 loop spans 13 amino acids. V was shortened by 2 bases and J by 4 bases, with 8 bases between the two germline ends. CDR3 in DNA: TGTGCCAGCAGCTTAGAGGTGGCCACTGAAGCTTTCTTT. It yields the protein CASSLEVATEAFF.

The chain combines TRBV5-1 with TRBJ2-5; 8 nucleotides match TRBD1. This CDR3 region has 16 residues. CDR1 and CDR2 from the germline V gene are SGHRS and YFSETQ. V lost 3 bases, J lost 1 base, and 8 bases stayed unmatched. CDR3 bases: TGCGCCAGCAGCTCGTTGGGTACAGGGGGCCAAGAGACCCAGTACTTC. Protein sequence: CASSSLGTGGQETQYF.

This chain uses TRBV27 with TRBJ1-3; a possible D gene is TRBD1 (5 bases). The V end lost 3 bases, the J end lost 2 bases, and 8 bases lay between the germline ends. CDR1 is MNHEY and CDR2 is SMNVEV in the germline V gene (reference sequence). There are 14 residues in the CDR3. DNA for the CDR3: TGTGCCAGCAGTTTGTTGGGACCTGGAAACACCATATATTTT. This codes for CASSLLGPGNTIYF.

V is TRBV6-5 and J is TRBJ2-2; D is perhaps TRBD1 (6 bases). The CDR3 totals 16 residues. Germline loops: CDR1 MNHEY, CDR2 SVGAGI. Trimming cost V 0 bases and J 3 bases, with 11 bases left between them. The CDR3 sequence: CASSYSRDIYTGELFF. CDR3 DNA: TGTGCCAGCAGTTACTCCCGGGACATCTACACCGGGGAGCTGTTTTTT.

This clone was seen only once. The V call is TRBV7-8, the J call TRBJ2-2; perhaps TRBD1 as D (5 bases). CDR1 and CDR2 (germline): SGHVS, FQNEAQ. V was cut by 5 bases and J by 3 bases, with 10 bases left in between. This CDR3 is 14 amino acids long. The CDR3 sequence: CASSPRQYTGELFF. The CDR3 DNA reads TGTGCCAGCAGCCCACGACAGTACACCGGGGAGCTGTTTTTT.

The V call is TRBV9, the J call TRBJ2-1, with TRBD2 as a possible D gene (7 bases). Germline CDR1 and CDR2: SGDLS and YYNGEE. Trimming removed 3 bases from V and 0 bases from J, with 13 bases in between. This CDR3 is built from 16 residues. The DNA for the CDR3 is TGTGCCAGCAGCGCTCGGGGGGACATCTCCTACAATGAGCAGTTCTTC. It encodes CASSARGDISYNEQFF. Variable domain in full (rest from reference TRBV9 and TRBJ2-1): DSGVTQTPKHLITATGQRVTLRCSPRSGDLSVYWYQQSLDQGLQFLIQYYNGEERAKGNILERFSAQQFPDLHSELNLSSLELGDSALYFCASSARGDISYNEQFFGPGTRLTVL.

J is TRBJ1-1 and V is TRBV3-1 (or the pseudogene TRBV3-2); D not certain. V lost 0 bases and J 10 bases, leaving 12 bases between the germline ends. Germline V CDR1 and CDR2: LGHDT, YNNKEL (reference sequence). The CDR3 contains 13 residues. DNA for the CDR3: TGTGCCAGCAGCCAAGAAGGCACCATGGGAGCTTTCTTT. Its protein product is CASSQEGTMGAFF.

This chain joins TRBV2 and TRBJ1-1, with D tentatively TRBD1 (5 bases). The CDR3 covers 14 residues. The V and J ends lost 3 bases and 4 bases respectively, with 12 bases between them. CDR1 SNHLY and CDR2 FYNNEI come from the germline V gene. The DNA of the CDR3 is TGTGCCAGCAGTGACGGGACTTTGGGCACTGAAGCTTTCTTT. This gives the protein CASSDGTLGTEAFF.

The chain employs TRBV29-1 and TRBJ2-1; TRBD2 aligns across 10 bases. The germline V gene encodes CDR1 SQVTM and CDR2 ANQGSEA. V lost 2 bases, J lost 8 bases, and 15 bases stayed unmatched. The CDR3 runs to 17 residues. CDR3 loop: CSVESSGRAWNRDEQFF. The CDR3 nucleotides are TGCAGCGTTGAATCCAGCGGGAGGGCCTGGAACAGAGATGAGCAGTTCTTC.

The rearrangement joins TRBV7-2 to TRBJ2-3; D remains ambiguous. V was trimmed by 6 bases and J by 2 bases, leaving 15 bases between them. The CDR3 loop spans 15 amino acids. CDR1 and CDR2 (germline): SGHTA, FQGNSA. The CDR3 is CASSVRVGLTDTQYF. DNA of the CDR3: TGTGCCAGCAGTGTGAGAGTTGGCCTCACAGATACGCAGTATTTT.

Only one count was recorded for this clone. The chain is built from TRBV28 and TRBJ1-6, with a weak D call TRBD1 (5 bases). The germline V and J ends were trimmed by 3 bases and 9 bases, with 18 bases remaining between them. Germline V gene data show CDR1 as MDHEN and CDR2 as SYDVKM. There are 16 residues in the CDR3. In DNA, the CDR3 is TGTGCCAGCAGTTTTTATGGTGGGGGGGGAGGTTCACCCCTCCACTTT. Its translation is CASSFYGGGGGSPLHF.

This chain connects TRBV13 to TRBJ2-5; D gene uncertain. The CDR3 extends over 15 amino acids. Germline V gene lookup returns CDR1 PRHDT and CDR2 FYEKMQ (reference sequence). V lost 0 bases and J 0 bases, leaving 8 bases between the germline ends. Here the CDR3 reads CASSLGRGNQETQYF. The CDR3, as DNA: TGTGCCAGCAGCTTAGGACGCGGAAACCAAGAGACCCAGTACTTC.

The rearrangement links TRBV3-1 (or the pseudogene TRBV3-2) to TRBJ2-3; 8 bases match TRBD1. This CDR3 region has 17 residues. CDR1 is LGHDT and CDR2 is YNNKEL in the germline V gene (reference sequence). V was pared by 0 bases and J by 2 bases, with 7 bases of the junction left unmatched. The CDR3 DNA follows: TGTGCCAGCAGCCAAGATCCCGCGACAGGGGCCACAGATACGCAGTATTTT. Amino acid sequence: CASSQDPATGATDTQYF.

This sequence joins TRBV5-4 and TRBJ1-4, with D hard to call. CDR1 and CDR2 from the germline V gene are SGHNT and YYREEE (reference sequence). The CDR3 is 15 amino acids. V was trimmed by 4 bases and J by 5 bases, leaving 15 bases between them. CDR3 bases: TGTGCCAGCAGCCCGAACAGAAACCTCAATGAAAAACTGTTTTTT. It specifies CASSPNRNLNEKLFF.

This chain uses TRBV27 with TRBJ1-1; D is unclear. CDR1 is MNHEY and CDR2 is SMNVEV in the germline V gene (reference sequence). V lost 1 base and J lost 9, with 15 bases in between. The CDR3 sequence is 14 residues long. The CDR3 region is CASSLYPGLDKAFF. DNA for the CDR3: TGTGCCAGCAGTTTATATCCAGGCCTCGATAAAGCTTTCTTT.

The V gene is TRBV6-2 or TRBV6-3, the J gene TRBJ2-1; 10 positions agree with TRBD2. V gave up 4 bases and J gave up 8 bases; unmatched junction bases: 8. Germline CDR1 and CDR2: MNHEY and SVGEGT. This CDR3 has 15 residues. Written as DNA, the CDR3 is TGTGCCAGCAGTTCCGCTAGCGGGAGATGGGATGAGCAGTTCTTC. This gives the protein CASSSASGRWDEQFF.